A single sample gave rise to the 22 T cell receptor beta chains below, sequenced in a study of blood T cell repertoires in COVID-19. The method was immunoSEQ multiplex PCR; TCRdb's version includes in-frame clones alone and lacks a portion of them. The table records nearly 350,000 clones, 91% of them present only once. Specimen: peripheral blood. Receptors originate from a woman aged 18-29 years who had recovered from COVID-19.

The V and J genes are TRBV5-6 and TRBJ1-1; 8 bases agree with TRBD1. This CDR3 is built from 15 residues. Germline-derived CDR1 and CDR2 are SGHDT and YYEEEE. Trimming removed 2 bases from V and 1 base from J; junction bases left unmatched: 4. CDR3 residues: CASSFGQGANTEAFF. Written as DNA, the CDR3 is TGTGCCAGCAGCTTCGGTCAGGGGGCGAACACTGAAGCTTTCTTT. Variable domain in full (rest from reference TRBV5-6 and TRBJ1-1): DAGVTQSPTHLIKTRGQQVTLRCSPKSGHDTVSWYQQALGQGPQFIFQYYEEEERQRGNFPDRFSGHQFPNYSSELNVNALLLGDSALYLCASSFGQGANTEAFFGQGTRLTVV.

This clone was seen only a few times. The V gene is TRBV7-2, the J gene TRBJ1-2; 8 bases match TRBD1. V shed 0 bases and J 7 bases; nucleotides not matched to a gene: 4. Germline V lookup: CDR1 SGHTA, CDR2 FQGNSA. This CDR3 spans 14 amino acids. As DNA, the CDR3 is TGTGCCAGCAGCTTAGCAGGACAGGGACGTGGCTACACCTTC. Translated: CASSLAGQGRGYTF.

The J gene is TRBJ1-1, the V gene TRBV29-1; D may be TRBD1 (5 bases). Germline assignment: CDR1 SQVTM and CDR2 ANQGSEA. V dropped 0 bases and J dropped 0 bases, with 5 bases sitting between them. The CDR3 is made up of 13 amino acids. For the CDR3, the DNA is TGCAGCGTTGAAGACAGGGTGAACACTGAAGCTTTCTTT. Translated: CSVEDRVNTEAFF.

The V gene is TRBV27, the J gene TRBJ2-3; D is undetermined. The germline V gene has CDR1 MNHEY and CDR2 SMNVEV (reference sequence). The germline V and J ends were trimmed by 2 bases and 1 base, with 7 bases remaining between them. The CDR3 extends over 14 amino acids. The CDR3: CASSLIQGTDTQYF. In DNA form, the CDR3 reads TGTGCCAGCAGTTTAATTCAGGGCACAGATACGCAGTATTTT.

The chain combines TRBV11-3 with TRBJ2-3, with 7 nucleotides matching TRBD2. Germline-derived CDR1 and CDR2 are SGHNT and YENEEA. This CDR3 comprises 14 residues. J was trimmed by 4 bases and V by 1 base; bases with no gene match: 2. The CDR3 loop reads CASSLGAGADTQYF. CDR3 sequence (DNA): TGTGCCAGCAGCTTAGGCGCGGGAGCAGATACGCAGTATTTT.

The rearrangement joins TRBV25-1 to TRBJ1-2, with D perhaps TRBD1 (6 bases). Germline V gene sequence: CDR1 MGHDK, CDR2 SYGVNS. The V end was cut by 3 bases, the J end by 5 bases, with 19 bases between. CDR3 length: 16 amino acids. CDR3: CASSDVGGAGAYGYTF. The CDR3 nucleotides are TGTGCCAGCAGTGATGTTGGGGGCGCTGGGGCTTATGGCTACACCTTC.

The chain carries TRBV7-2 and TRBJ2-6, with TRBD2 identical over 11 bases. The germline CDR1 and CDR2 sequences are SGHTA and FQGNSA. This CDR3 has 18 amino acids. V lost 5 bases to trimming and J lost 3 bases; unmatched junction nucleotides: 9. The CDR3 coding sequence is TGTGCCAGCAGCACCAGGACTAGCGGGCCGGGTGGGGCCAACGTCCTGACTTTC. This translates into CASSTRTSGPGGANVLTF. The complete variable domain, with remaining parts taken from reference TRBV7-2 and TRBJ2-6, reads GAGVSQSPSNKVTEKGKDVELRCDPISGHTALYWYRQSLGQGLEFLIYFQGNSAPDKSGLPSDRFSAERTGGSVSTLTIQRTQQEDSAVYLCASSTRTSGPGGANVLTFGAGSRLTVL.

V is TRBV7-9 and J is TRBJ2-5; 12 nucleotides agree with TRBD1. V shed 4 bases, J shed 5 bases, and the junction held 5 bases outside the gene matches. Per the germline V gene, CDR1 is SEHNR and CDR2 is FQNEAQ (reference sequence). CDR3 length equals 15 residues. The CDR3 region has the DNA TGTGCCAGCAGCTCGGGACAGGGGGCGATTGAGACCCAGTACTTC. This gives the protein CASSSGQGAIETQYF.

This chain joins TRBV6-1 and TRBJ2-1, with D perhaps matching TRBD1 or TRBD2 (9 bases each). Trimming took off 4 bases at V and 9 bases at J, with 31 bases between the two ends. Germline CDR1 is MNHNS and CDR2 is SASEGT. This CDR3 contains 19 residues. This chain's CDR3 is CASSVPGTGFAGTSIEQFF. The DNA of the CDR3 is TGTGCCAGCAGTGTTCCCGGGACAGGGTTCGCCGGGACTAGCATTGAGCAGTTCTTC.

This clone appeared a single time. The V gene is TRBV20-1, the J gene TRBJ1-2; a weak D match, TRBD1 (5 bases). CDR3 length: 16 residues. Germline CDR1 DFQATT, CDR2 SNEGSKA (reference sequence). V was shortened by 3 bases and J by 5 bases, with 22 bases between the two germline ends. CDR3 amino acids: CSASRSGQPVGYGYTF. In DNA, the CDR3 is TGCAGTGCTAGTAGATCAGGGCAGCCGGTCGGATATGGCTACACCTTC.

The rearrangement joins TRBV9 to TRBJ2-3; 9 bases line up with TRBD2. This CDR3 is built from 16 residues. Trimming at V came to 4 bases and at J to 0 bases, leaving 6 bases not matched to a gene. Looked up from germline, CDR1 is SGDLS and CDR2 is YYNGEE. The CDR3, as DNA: TGTGCCAGCAGCCCCAGACTAGCGGCTAGCACAGATACGCAGTATTTT. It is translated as CASSPRLAASTDTQYF.

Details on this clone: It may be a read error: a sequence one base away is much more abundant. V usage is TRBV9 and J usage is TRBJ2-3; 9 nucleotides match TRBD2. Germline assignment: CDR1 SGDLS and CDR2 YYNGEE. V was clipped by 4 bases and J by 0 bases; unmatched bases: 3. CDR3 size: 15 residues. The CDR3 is CASSPTSGSTDTQYF. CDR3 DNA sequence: TGTGCCAGCAGCCCAACTAGCGGGAGCACAGATACGCAGTATTTT.

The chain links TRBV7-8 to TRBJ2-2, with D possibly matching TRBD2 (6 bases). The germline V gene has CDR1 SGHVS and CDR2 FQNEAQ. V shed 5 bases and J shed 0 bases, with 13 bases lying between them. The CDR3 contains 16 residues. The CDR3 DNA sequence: TGTGCCAGCAGCCCCCGGGGGATTGCGAACACCGGGGAGCTGTTTTTT. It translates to CASSPRGIANTGELFF.

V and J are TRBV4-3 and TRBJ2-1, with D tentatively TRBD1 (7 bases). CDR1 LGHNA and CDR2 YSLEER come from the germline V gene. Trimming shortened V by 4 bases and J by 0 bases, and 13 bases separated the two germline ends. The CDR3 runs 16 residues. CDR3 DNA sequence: TGCGCCAGCAGCCGAGGGGGCGGGATCTCCTACAATGAGCAGTTCTTC. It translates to CASSRGGGISYNEQFF.

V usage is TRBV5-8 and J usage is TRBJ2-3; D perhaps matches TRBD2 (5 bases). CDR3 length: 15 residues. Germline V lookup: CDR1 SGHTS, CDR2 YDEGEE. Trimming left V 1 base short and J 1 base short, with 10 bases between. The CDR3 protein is CASSLRGYGTDTQYF. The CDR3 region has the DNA TGTGCCAGCAGCTTGCGAGGGTATGGCACAGATACGCAGTATTTT.

This CDR3 reads CASSSRHRGNTEAFF. Here the CDR3 DNA reads TGTGCCAGCAGCTCCCGGCATAGGGGGAACACTGAAGCTTTCTTT. The chain carries TRBV7-2 and TRBJ1-1; TRBD1 is a possible D gene (5 bases). Between the trimmed V and J ends, which lost 4 bases and 1 base, there was a span of 13 bases. Per the germline V gene, CDR1 is SGHTA and CDR2 is FQGNSA. The CDR3 has 15 residues.

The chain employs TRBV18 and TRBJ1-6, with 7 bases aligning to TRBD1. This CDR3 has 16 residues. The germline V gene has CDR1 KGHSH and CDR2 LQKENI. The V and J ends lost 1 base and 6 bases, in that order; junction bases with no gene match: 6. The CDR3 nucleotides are TGTGCCAGCTCACCACTCCAGACAGGGAGTAATTCACCCCTCCACTTT. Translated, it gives CASSPLQTGSNSPLHF.

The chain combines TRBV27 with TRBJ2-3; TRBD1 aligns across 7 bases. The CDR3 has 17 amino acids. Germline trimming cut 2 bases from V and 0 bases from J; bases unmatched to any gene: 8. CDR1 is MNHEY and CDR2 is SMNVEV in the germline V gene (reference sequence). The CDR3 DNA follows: TGTGCCAGCAGTTTAGGGGTAGGGGGCGCTAGCACAGATACGCAGTATTTT. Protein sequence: CASSLGVGGASTDTQYF.

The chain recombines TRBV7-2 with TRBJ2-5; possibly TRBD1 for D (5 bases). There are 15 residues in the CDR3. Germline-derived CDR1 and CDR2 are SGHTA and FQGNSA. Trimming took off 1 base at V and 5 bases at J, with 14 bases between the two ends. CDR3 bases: TGTGCCAGCAGCTTAGTCTCCAGGGTCCTGGAGACCCAGTACTTC. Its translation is CASSLVSRVLETQYF.

The CDR3 region has the DNA TGTGCCAGCAGCAAAGGACCGGACAGGGGGGCTTATAATTCACCCCTCCACTTT. This translates into CASSKGPDRGAYNSPLHF. The chain uses TRBV21-1 and TRBJ1-6; the table's D call of TRBD1 was not tested on the DNA. TRBV21-1 is a recognized pseudogene. The CDR3 is made up of 18 amino acids.

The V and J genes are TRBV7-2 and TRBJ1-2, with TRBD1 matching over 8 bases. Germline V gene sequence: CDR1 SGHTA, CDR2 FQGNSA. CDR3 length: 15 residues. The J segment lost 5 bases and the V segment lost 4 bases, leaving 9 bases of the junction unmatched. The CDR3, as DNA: TGTGCCAGCAGCTACGGACAGGGTGAGGGGTATGGCTACACCTTC. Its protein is CASSYGQGEGYGYTF.

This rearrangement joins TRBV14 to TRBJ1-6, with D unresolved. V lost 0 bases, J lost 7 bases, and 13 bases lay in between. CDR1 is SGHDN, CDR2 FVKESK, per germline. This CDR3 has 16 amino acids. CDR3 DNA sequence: TGTGCCAGCAGCCAAGACCACGGGGTGTTGAATTCACCCCTCCACTTT. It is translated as CASSQDHGVLNSPLHF.